The rows below give T cell receptor beta chains drawn from one sample of a study of blood T cell repertoires in COVID-19. Generated by immunoSEQ multiplex PCR, the TCRdb table keeps only in-frame clones and is missing some. The sample carries 360,000 or so clones, roughly 84% recorded once. What was sequenced was PBMCs or T cells enriched from blood (not recorded which). Source of these receptors: a woman in her 30s who had recovered from COVID-19. The CDR3 runs from the conserved cysteine through the conserved F or W. Each record gives: V gene, J gene, D gene, clone size, CDR3 DNA, CDR3 protein. D genes are given only for firm matches. Clone size appears in some rows only: once, few, many, or a class for an expanded clone.

V: TRBV24-1
J: TRBJ1-5
D: TRBD1
size: NA
DNA: TGTGCCACCAGTTCGACAGGGACCAATCAGCCCCAGCATTTT
CDR3: CATSSTGTNQPQHF

V: TRBV29-1
J: TRBJ1-4
D: TRBD1
size: NA
DNA: TGCAGCGTTGAATTGGGACAGCCTAATGAAAAACTGTTTTTT
CDR3: CSVELGQPNEKLFF

V: TRBV7-9
J: TRBJ1-4
D: NA
size: NA
DNA: TGTGCCAGCAGCTTCGCGACAGGCTCTAATGAAAAACTGTTTTTT
CDR3: CASSFATGSNEKLFF

V: TRBV10-3
J: TRBJ2-3
D: NA
size: once
DNA: TGTGCCATCAGCCCCCAGGACACAATCCTACCCCCAGATACGCAGTATTTT
CDR3: CAISPQDTILPPDTQYF

V: TRBV11-2
J: TRBJ1-2
D: NA
size: NA
DNA: TGTGCCAGCAGCCCCGGGAACTATGGCTACACCTTC
CDR3: CASSPGNYGYTF

V: TRBV5-1
J: TRBJ2-3
D: TRBD1
size: NA
DNA: TGCGCCAGCAGCTTGGGTTGGACAGGGGGCTTAGATACGCAGTATTTT
CDR3: CASSLGWTGGLDTQYF

V: TRBV6-5
J: TRBJ2-7
D: NA
size: NA
DNA: TGTGCCAGCACAACAGTTGTCTACGAGCAGTACTTC
CDR3: CASTTVVYEQYF

V: TRBV5-1
J: TRBJ2-5
D: NA
size: few
DNA: TGCGCCAGCAGCTTTCGGGGCTCTAGCGACCCCCCGGAGACCCAGTACTTC
CDR3: CASSFRGSSDPPETQYF

V: TRBV3-1/TRBV3-2
J: TRBJ2-7
D: NA
size: NA
DNA: TGTGCCAGCAGCCCTGTCTTCGGGGACTCCTACGAGCAGTACTTC
CDR3: CASSPVFGDSYEQYF

V: TRBV13
J: TRBJ1-6
D: TRBD1
size: NA
DNA: TGTGCCAGCAGCCGGACAGGGAGTAATTCACCCCTCCACTTT
CDR3: CASSRTGSNSPLHF

V: TRBV6-5
J: TRBJ1-1
D: NA
size: NA
DNA: TGTGCCAGCAGTCGGACAGTTAACACTGAAGCTTTCTTT
CDR3: CASSRTVNTEAFF

V: TRBV7-6
J: TRBJ2-1
D: NA
size: NA
DNA: TGTGCCAGCAGCGTACAGGTTAGCTCCTACAATGAGCAGTTCTTC
CDR3: CASSVQVSSYNEQFF

V: TRBV3-1/TRBV3-2
J: TRBJ2-2
D: NA
size: NA
DNA: TGTGCCAGCAGCCAAACGGGGGGCATATACACCGGGGAGCTGTTTTTT
CDR3: CASSQTGGIYTGELFF

V: TRBV28
J: TRBJ1-5
D: TRBD1
size: once
DNA: TGTGCCAGCAGTCCGAGGACAGGGGGGTATCAGCCCCAGCATTTT
CDR3: CASSPRTGGYQPQHF